This record covers a single T cell receptor beta chain. Antigen specificity is unknown. This table comes from immunoSEQ multiplex PCR, and its TCRdb copy is limited to in-frame clones, with some not included. Of roughly 130,000 clones listed, 86% are singletons. These data belong to a study of identifying expanded T cells in peripheral blood. Study outcomes and limitations: Across healthy donors, higher total template counts meant significantly greater roughly two-week count variance.

Germline V gives CDR1 MNHNY, CDR2 SVGAGI (reference sequence). The CDR3 is 14 amino acids. The V segment lost 5 bases and the J segment 7 bases; nucleotides outside the gene matches: 6. The chain employs TRBV6-6 and TRBJ2-2, with TRBD1 identical over 8 bases. Sequenced input: blood. The clonotype comes from a person aged 18 to 69 in good health. The CDR3 coding sequence is TGTGCCAGCAGTACGCAGGGGGCGGACGGGGAGCTGTTTTTT. Translation: CASSTQGADGELFF.